Following are 9 T cell receptor beta chains from one sample sequenced in a study of tissue T cells after allogeneic stem cell transplantation. This table comes from immunoSEQ multiplex PCR, and its TCRdb copy is limited to in-frame clones, with some not included. The sample has 25,000 to 30,000 clones, 85% seen once; the top ten hold over 3%. Sequencing used blood, obtained before transplantation. Receptor source: a woman aged 18-55 years who later had graft-versus-host disease after an allogeneic stem cell transplant.

The genes are TRBV29-1 and TRBJ2-1, with D possibly being TRBD1 (6 bases). This CDR3 has 14 amino acids. From germline, CDR1 is SQVTM and CDR2 ANQGSEA. V was shortened by 6 bases and J by 9 bases, with 21 bases between the two germline ends. The CDR3 here is CSVRNRATIGEQFF. CDR3 nucleotides: TGCAGCGTGAGGAACAGGGCAACTATTGGTGAGCAGTTCTTC.

The rearrangement uses TRBV28 and TRBJ2-2; no reliable D call. The CDR3 length is 16 residues. Trimming cost V 4 bases and J 1 base, with 13 bases left between them. CDR1 is MDHEN, CDR2 SYDVKM, per germline. Here the CDR3 reads CASSSPGQMNTGELFF. CDR3 nucleotide sequence: TGTGCCAGCAGTTCTCCCGGGCAGATGAACACCGGGGAGCTGTTTTTT.

V usage is TRBV6-4 and J usage is TRBJ2-1; TRBD2 matches 7 bases. Per the germline V gene, CDR1 is MRHNA and CDR2 is SNTAGT. V shed 4 bases and J 1 base; nucleotides not matched to a gene: 7. This CDR3 has 16 residues. The CDR3 is CASSASGVGSYNEQFF. Written as DNA, the CDR3 is TGTGCCAGCAGTGCGAGCGGGGTAGGATCCTACAATGAGCAGTTCTTC.

V and J are TRBV7-9 and TRBJ1-3; the D is unclear. Trimming left V 5 bases short and J 0 bases short, with 8 bases between. This CDR3 comprises 14 residues. The germline gives CDR1 SEHNR, CDR2 FQNEAQ (reference sequence). CDR3 coding DNA: TGTGCCAGCAGCCCCAGGAACTCTGGAAACACCATATATTTT. It encodes CASSPRNSGNTIYF. The whole variable domain, remainder taken from reference TRBV7-9 and TRBJ1-3, is DTGVSQNPRHKITKRGQNVTFRCDPISEHNRLYWYRQTLGQGPEFLTYFQNEAQLEKSRLLSDRFSAERPKGSFSTLEIQRTEQGDSAMYLCASSPRNSGNTIYFGEGSWLTVV.

The chain joins TRBV28 to TRBJ1-2; no firm D call. Germline lookup yields CDR1 MDHEN and CDR2 SYDVKM. This CDR3 region has 11 residues. The V gene lost 3 bases and the J gene lost 7 bases, with 6 bases spanning the gap. CDR3 in amino acids: CASSFISGYTF. In DNA, the CDR3 is TGTGCCAGCAGTTTCATCAGTGGCTACACCTTC.

This clone was observed once. V is TRBV10-3 and J is TRBJ2-1, with 10 bases that match TRBD1. The CDR3 consists of 17 residues. J lost 1 base, V lost 2 bases, and 5 bases had no gene match. The germline V gene encodes CDR1 ENHRY and CDR2 SYGVKD. The CDR3 loop is CAISEPGQGNSYNEQFF. CDR3 bases: TGTGCCATCAGTGAGCCGGGACAGGGGAATTCCTACAATGAGCAGTTCTTC.

The chain recombines TRBV7-8 with TRBJ2-4; 11 nucleotides agree with TRBD1. The germline gives CDR1 SGHVS, CDR2 FQNEAQ. The CDR3 runs 15 residues. V trimming: 5 bases; J trimming: 6 bases; junction bases outside the gene matches: 6. The CDR3 loop reads CASSPGGQGANIQYF. The CDR3 DNA is TGTGCCAGCAGCCCAGGCGGACAGGGGGCAAACATTCAGTACTTC. Using reference TRBV7-8 and TRBJ2-4 for the parts outside the CDR3, the full variable domain is GAGVSQSPRYKVAKRGQDVALRCDPISGHVSLFWYQQALGQGPEFLTYFQNEAQLDKSGLPSDRFFAERPEGSVSTLKIQRTQQEDSAVYLCASSPGGQGANIQYFGAGTRLSVL.

The V gene is TRBV7-2, the J gene TRBJ2-1; 13 positions match TRBD2. Trimming took 5 bases from V and 4 from J; bases not matched to a gene: 2. This CDR3 contains 15 residues. In germline, CDR1 is SGHTA, CDR2 FQGNSA. The CDR3 DNA sequence: TGTGCCAGCAGCCCGGGACTAGCGGGATACAATGAGCAGTTCTTC. It yields the protein CASSPGLAGYNEQFF.

The V gene is TRBV20-1, the J gene TRBJ1-1, with D uncertain. The CDR3 is 13 amino acids. V lost 3 bases to trimming and J lost 3 bases, with 11 bases between them. CDR1 and CDR2 (germline): DFQATT, SNEGSKA (reference sequence). CDR3 sequence: CSASRGLDTEAFF. The DNA of the CDR3 is TGCAGTGCTAGTCGAGGGTTGGACACTGAAGCTTTCTTT.